Listed here are 32 T cell receptor beta chains from one sample, sequenced in a study of blood T cell repertoires in COVID-19. Method: immunoSEQ multiplex PCR; TCRdb's copy keeps in-frame clones and lacks some. The profile shows roughly 150,000 clones, 80% to 90% of them singletons. The sequenced sample was peripheral blood. The receptors were sampled from a woman in her forties with acute or convalescent COVID-19.

The chain links TRBV12-2 to TRBJ2-4; the DNA was not compared with TRBD1, the D call given in the table. TRBV12-2 is a pseudogene locus. This CDR3 comprises 14 residues. This CDR3 reads CASRFQEPKNIQYF. For the CDR3, the DNA is TGTGCAAGTCGCTTCCAGGAACCCAAAAACATTCAGTACTTC.

This chain links TRBV3-1 (or the pseudogene TRBV3-2) with TRBJ2-2, with 8 bases that match TRBD2. The germline gives CDR1 LGHDT, CDR2 YNNKEL (reference sequence). V was clipped by 5 bases and J by 6 bases; unmatched bases: 11. The CDR3 runs to 16 residues. DNA for the CDR3: TGTGCCAGCAGCTCCGGTCGGGGGGGACACGCCGGGGAGCTGTTTTTT. Translating it yields CASSSGRGGHAGELFF.

The chain is built from TRBV19 and TRBJ1-5, with 10 bases matching TRBD1. Trimming took 3 bases from V and 7 from J; bases not matched to a gene: 6. CDR3 length: 15 amino acids. Per the germline V gene, CDR1 is LNHDA and CDR2 is SQIVND (reference sequence). The CDR3 is CASSIQDRGSQPQHF. The DNA for the CDR3 is TGTGCCAGTAGTATCCAGGACAGGGGGAGCCAGCCCCAGCATTTT.

The DNA of the CDR3 is TGTGCCTGGAGTATGGGGACAGCCGTTCAGCCCCAGCATTTT. Its translation is CAWSMGTAVQPQHF. V and J are TRBV30 and TRBJ1-5; 7 bases align to TRBD1. CDR3 length: 14 residues. Germline V CDR1 and CDR2: GTSNPN, SVGIG (reference sequence). The V gene end was trimmed by 2 bases and the J gene end by 6 bases; junction bases not matched to a gene: 7.

The gene calls are TRBV6-6 and TRBJ2-7; the match to TRBD2 covers 8 bases. The germline V gene has CDR1 MNHNY and CDR2 SVGAGI (reference sequence). This CDR3 has 19 residues. V shed 5 bases and J 0 bases; nucleotides not matched to a gene: 18. CDR3 sequence: CASSPRTSIRMGRSYEQYF. CDR3 bases: TGTGCCAGCAGTCCGCGGACTAGCATTCGGATGGGTCGCTCCTACGAGCAGTACTTC.

V usage is TRBV19 and J usage is TRBJ1-1, with a tentative D call TRBD1 (6 bases). Germline assignment: CDR1 LNHDA and CDR2 SQIVND (reference sequence). CDR3 length: 13 amino acids. The V gene lost 5 bases and the J gene lost 4 bases, with 11 bases spanning the gap. CDR3 loop: CASSRGAGTEAFF. The CDR3 nucleotides are TGTGCCAGTAGTCGGGGGGCCGGCACTGAAGCTTTCTTT.

The count of this clone is one. The V call is TRBV3-1 (or the pseudogene TRBV3-2), the J call TRBJ2-7, with a weak D call TRBD2 (5 bases). CDR3 length: 14 residues. Trimming removed 6 bases at V and 0 bases at J, with 12 bases between. CDR1 is LGHDT and CDR2 is YNNKEL in the germline V gene (reference sequence). The CDR3 DNA follows: TGTGCCAGCAGTATGGGAGATAGCTCCTACGAGCAGTACTTC. This translates into CASSMGDSSYEQYF.

The chain uses TRBV29-1 and TRBJ2-3; possibly TRBD1 for D (5 bases). Germline-derived CDR1 and CDR2 are SQVTM and ANQGSEA. Between the trimmed V and J ends, which lost 6 bases and 1 base, there was a span of 11 bases. The CDR3 sequence is 13 residues long. The CDR3: CSVGRDRTDTQYF. Written as DNA, the CDR3 is TGCAGCGTAGGCAGGGATCGCACAGATACGCAGTATTTT.

The chain combines TRBV5-1 with TRBJ2-1; D not resolved. Trimming removed 0 bases from V and 0 bases from J, with 10 bases in between. The CDR3 spans 16 residues. The germline V gene encodes CDR1 SGHRS and CDR2 YFSETQ. CDR3 protein: CASSLVTDFSYNEQFF. CDR3 DNA sequence: TGCGCCAGCAGCTTGGTCACCGACTTCTCCTACAATGAGCAGTTCTTC.

CDR3: CASSPGPGVSSYNSPLHF. The CDR3, as DNA: TGTGCCAGCAGCCCAGGGCCCGGTGTTAGCTCCTATAATTCACCCCTCCACTTT. The chain couples TRBV7-2 to TRBJ1-6, with D possibly TRBD1 on 5 matching bases. There are 18 residues in the CDR3. CDR1 and CDR2 (germline): SGHTA, FQGNSA. Trimming left V 5 bases short and J 0 bases short, with 17 bases between.

V is TRBV6-5 and J is TRBJ2-1, with 7 bases that match TRBD1. The CDR3 covers 15 residues. J was trimmed by 4 bases and V by 5 bases; bases with no gene match: 8. Germline CDR1 MNHEY, CDR2 SVGAGI. This CDR3 is CASSRTGTEYNEQFF. The CDR3 nucleotides read TGTGCCAGCAGTCGGACCGGGACAGAATACAATGAGCAGTTCTTC.

The chain has TRBV12-3 or TRBV12-4 and TRBJ2-1, with unresolved D. The V gene lost 5 bases and the J gene lost 9 bases, with 11 bases spanning the gap. The CDR3 is 12 residues long. The CDR3 spells CASSLPGSEQFF. The CDR3 nucleotides are TGTGCCAGCAGTCTCCCGGGTAGTGAGCAGTTCTTC.

The chain uses TRBV9 and TRBJ2-7; TRBD1 aligns across 8 bases. Germline CDR1 reads SGDLS; CDR2 reads YYNGEE. V was clipped by 2 bases and J by 2 bases; unmatched bases: 3. CDR3 size: 14 residues. Here the CDR3 DNA reads TGTGCCAGCAGCGTCGGGACAGGCCCCTACGAGCAGTACTTC. Amino acid sequence: CASSVGTGPYEQYF.

This chain connects TRBV12-3 or TRBV12-4 to TRBJ2-6; D is undetermined. V lost 6 bases, J lost 4 bases, and 4 bases lay in between. CDR3 size: 12 residues. The CDR3 reads CASSLGANVLTF. The CDR3 bases are TGTGCCAGCAGCCTAGGGGCCAACGTCCTGACTTTC.

The chain links TRBV7-8 to TRBJ2-3, with D tentatively TRBD2 (6 bases). The V gene's germline CDR1 is SGHVS and CDR2 FQNEAQ. The germline V and J ends were trimmed by 3 bases and 2 bases, with 15 bases remaining between them. The CDR3 is made up of 16 amino acids. The CDR3 spells CASSFSAGGATDTQYF. CDR3 nucleotide sequence: TGTGCCAGCAGCTTCTCCGCTGGCGGGGCCACAGATACGCAGTATTTT.

This chain links TRBV29-1 with TRBJ2-7, with 7 positions matching TRBD1. Germline V lookup: CDR1 SQVTM, CDR2 ANQGSEA. This CDR3 region has 13 residues. J gave up 3 bases and V 6 bases, and 8 bases lay outside the gene matches. The CDR3 here is CSVNRQGYYEQYF. For the CDR3, the DNA is TGCAGCGTCAACAGACAGGGATACTACGAGCAGTACTTC.

The V call is TRBV30, the J call TRBJ2-6; D gene unclear. There are 13 residues in the CDR3. Trimming cost V 3 bases and J 2 bases, with 5 bases left between them. Per germline, CDR1 GTSNPN and CDR2 SVGIG (reference sequence). CDR3 in amino acids: CAWRLAGANVLTF. DNA of the CDR3: TGTGCCTGGAGATTAGCTGGGGCCAACGTCCTGACTTTC.

The rearrangement links TRBV4-2 to TRBJ2-3; D gene uncertain. Looked up from germline, CDR1 is LGHNA and CDR2 is YNFKEQ. V gave up 1 base and J gave up 3 bases, with 8 bases separating them. The CDR3 is 14 residues long. The CDR3 DNA sequence: TGTGCCAGCAGCCAAGCCCAGTATACAGATACGCAGTATTTT. Its protein product is CASSQAQYTDTQYF.

The V gene is TRBV5-1, the J gene TRBJ2-1, with D maybe TRBD1 (6 bases). Germline CDR1 and CDR2: SGHRS and YFSETQ. V was shortened by 6 bases and J by 7 bases, with 20 bases between the two germline ends. The CDR3 has 15 amino acids. CDR3 amino acids: CASNFGIGTPNEQFF. The CDR3 DNA reads as TGCGCCAGCAATTTCGGCATTGGGACACCTAATGAGCAGTTCTTC.

The rearrangement joins TRBV5-1 to TRBJ2-5, with 9 bases identical to TRBD2. Germline values: CDR1 SGHRS, CDR2 YFSETQ. J was trimmed by 5 bases and V by 1 base; bases with no gene match: 12. This CDR3 is built from 17 residues. The CDR3 loop reads CASSLSFLRGGMETQYF. The CDR3, as DNA: TGCGCCAGCAGCTTGAGTTTCTTGCGGGGGGGTATGGAGACCCAGTACTTC.

The V gene is TRBV24-1, the J gene TRBJ2-2; TRBD1 aligns across 7 bases. J was trimmed by 0 bases and V by 0 bases; bases with no gene match: 3. Germline CDR1 reads KGHDR; CDR2 reads SFDVKD. The CDR3 totals 17 residues. The CDR3 DNA reads TGTGCCACCAGTGATTTGTGGCAGGGGGCGAACACCGGGGAGCTGTTTTTT. Its protein is CATSDLWQGANTGELFF.

This clone came up once. Distinct nucleotide sequences in the sample also encode this CDR3. The V gene is TRBV6-1, the J gene TRBJ2-1; 8 nucleotides match TRBD2. CDR1 MNHNS and CDR2 SASEGT come from the germline V gene. The CDR3 totals 17 residues. Trimming took 2 bases from V and 0 from J; bases not matched to a gene: 6. CDR3 DNA: TGTGCCAGCAGTGAAACTAGCGGAGGAAGCTCCTACAATGAGCAGTTCTTC. It yields the protein CASSETSGGSSYNEQFF.

Only one count was recorded for this clone. The V and J genes are TRBV4-1 and TRBJ2-1; a weak D match, TRBD1 (6 bases). The CDR3 extends over 12 amino acids. Germline V gene data show CDR1 as MGHRA and CDR2 as YSYEKL. V was pared by 5 bases and J by 8 bases, with 10 bases between. The CDR3 DNA follows: TGCGCCAGCAGCTTACAGGGCCATGAGCAGTTCTTC. Translating it yields CASSLQGHEQFF.

The chain recombines TRBV11-2 with TRBJ2-7; 10 positions match TRBD2. J was trimmed by 2 bases and V by 1 base; bases with no gene match: 8. The V gene's germline CDR1 is SGHAT and CDR2 FQNNGV. The CDR3 loop spans 17 amino acids. CDR3 sequence reads: CASSLAPSTSGTYEQYF. CDR3 nucleotides: TGTGCCAGCAGCTTAGCCCCCTCTACTAGCGGGACCTACGAGCAGTACTTC.

The V gene is TRBV14, the J gene TRBJ2-1, with D uncertain. From germline, CDR1 is SGHDN and CDR2 FVKESK. This CDR3 is 14 amino acids long. V gave up 4 bases and J gave up 5 bases, with 12 bases separating them. CDR3 DNA: TGTGCCAGCAGCCGCGGCGACTTCAACAATGAGCAGTTCTTC. Translated: CASSRGDFNNEQFF.

This clone was seen a single time. The chain carries TRBV3-1 (or the pseudogene TRBV3-2) and TRBJ2-2; perhaps TRBD1 as D (5 bases). Germline values: CDR1 LGHDT, CDR2 YNNKEL (reference sequence). V shed 4 bases and J shed 1 base, with 7 bases lying between them. This CDR3 is built from 14 residues. The CDR3 nucleotides read TGTGCCAGCAGCCGCGGACAGAACACCGGGGAGCTGTTTTTT. Its translation is CASSRGQNTGELFF.

J is TRBJ2-6 and V is TRBV6-4, with D unresolved. The CDR3 has 18 residues. The germline gives CDR1 MRHNA, CDR2 SNTAGT. Trimming pared 3 bases from V and 0 bases from J, leaving 15 bases between. This chain's CDR3 is CASSENAAGPSGANVLTF. The CDR3 region has the DNA TGTGCCAGCAGTGAAAACGCTGCCGGTCCCTCTGGGGCCAACGTCCTGACTTTC.

V and J are TRBV18 and TRBJ2-1; TRBD1 matches 8 bases. This CDR3 is 19 amino acids long. V shed 2 bases, J shed 3 bases, and the junction held 15 bases outside the gene matches. CDR1 is KGHSH and CDR2 is LQKENI in the germline V gene. CDR3 protein: CASSPILLRAGGVYNEQFF. CDR3 bases: TGTGCCAGCTCACCAATATTGCTTAGGGCAGGGGGCGTCTACAATGAGCAGTTCTTC. Full variable domain (outside the CDR3, taken from reference TRBV18 and TRBJ2-1): NAGVMQNPRHLVRRRGQEARLRCSPMKGHSHVYWYRQLPEEGLKFMVYLQKENIIDESGMPKERFSAEFPKEGPSILRIQQVVRGDSAAYFCASSPILLRAGGVYNEQFFGPGTRLTVL.

The chain employs TRBV2 and TRBJ2-2, with D perhaps matching TRBD1 (6 bases). The CDR3 runs 14 residues. V dropped 7 bases and J dropped 6 bases, with 15 bases sitting between them. The germline V gene has CDR1 SNHLY and CDR2 FYNNEI. The CDR3 spells CASTPIQGAGELFF. CDR3 nucleotides: TGTGCCAGCACTCCGATACAGGGAGCCGGGGAGCTGTTTTTT.

The chain has TRBV7-3 and TRBJ2-7; 9 bases line up with TRBD2. The CDR3 is made up of 16 amino acids. Germline CDR1 is SGHTA and CDR2 is FQGTGA. The V and J ends lost 5 bases and 5 bases, in that order; junction bases with no gene match: 13. The CDR3 DNA is TGTGCCAGCAGCCTACAGTCGGGCGGGGGGGCCCACGAGCAGTACTTC. Encoded protein: CASSLQSGGGAHEQYF.

This chain uses TRBV19 with TRBJ2-3, with 9 nucleotides matching TRBD1. V was pared by 7 bases and J by 5 bases, with 7 bases of the junction left unmatched. Germline CDR1 LNHDA, CDR2 SQIVND (reference sequence). The CDR3 contains 14 residues. This chain's CDR3 is CASKKTGGRDTQYF. The DNA of the CDR3 is TGTGCCAGTAAGAAGACAGGGGGAAGAGATACGCAGTATTTT.

This sequence joins TRBV19 and TRBJ1-6; TRBD1 matches 9 bases. V was clipped by 3 bases and J by 10 bases; unmatched bases: 7. This CDR3 is built from 15 residues. The germline V gene encodes CDR1 LNHDA and CDR2 SQIVND (reference sequence). CDR3 residues: CASSMGGQGRSPLHF. The CDR3 DNA reads TGTGCCAGTAGTATGGGAGGACAGGGGCGGTCACCCCTCCACTTT.